Listed below are T cell receptor beta chains from one sample, sequenced in a study of blood T cell repertoires in COVID-19. Produced via immunoSEQ multiplex PCR; TCRdb's table is partial and in-frame only. The sample holds 350,000 to 450,000 clones, 90% to 95% seen once. Specimen: PBMCs or T cells enriched from blood (not recorded which). The receptors originated from a woman between 35 and 50 years old who had been exposed to COVID-19. CDR3s include the opening cysteine and the closing phenylalanine or tryptophan. The D gene is left open where the match is weak. Clone size is not always given. Where it is, it says once, few, many or a class for expanded clones.

j_call clone_size d_call v_call cdr3_nt cdr3_aa
TRBJ1-2 . TRBD1 TRBV18 TGTGCCAGCTCTCCCGGGACAGGGGTTCACTATGGCTACACCTTC CASSPGTGVHYGYTF
TRBJ2-5 . . TRBV30 TGTGCCTGGAACCTGGGACACCTGCAAGAGACCCAGTACTTC CAWNLGHLQETQYF
TRBJ2-3 . . TRBV29-1 TGCAGCGTTGTTGGGTCACTAGAGGAGACAGATACGCAGTATTTT CSVVGSLEETDTQYF
TRBJ2-2 . . TRBV6-5 TGTGCCAGCAGTTACAAGCCACTCAACACCGGGGAGCTGTTTTTT CASSYKPLNTGELFF
TRBJ2-5 few . TRBV18 TGTGCCAGCTCACCACCGAGAGAGACCCAGTACTTC CASSPPRETQYF
TRBJ2-5 . TRBD1 TRBV24-1 TGTGCCACCAGTCCCGGGACAGGGGGCACTGAGACCCAGTACTTC CATSPGTGGTETQYF
TRBJ1-6 . . TRBV6-1 TGTGCCAGCAGTGAGCTAGGGGGGGCTCCCCTCCACTTT CASSELGGAPLHF
TRBJ1-1 . . TRBV7-3 TGTGCCAGCAGTAAATCTATGAACACTGAAGCTTTCTTT CASSKSMNTEAFF
TRBJ2-5 . TRBD1 TRBV5-4 TGTGCCAGCAGCTCCGGACAGGGGGCGAGAGAGACCCAGTACTTC CASSSGQGARETQYF
TRBJ2-1 . TRBD2 TRBV30 TGTGCCTGGAGTGTAAGCCGATCTAGCGGGAGAGGAGATGAGCAGTTCTTC CAWSVSRSSGRGDEQFF
TRBJ2-2 . . TRBV24-1 TGTGCCACCAGTGATCCGAAGAAGTACGGACAGAACACCGGGGAGCTGTTTTTT CATSDPKKYGQNTGELFF
TRBJ2-1 . . TRBV5-6 TGTGCCAGCAGCTTGGTGGGGGCCTCCTACAATGAGCAGTTCTTC CASSLVGASYNEQFF
TRBJ1-1 . . TRBV5-1 TGCGCCAGCAGCATAGACAGCAGGAACACTGAAGCTTTCTTT CASSIDSRNTEAFF
TRBJ2-7 once . TRBV7-2 TGTGCCAGCAGCTTATCAAGGAGGCTCAGCTCCTACGAGCAGTACTTC CASSLSRRLSSYEQYF
TRBJ1-1 . . TRBV7-2 TGTGCCAGCAGCAAACCACAGAACACTGAAGCTTTCTTT CASSKPQNTEAFF
TRBJ2-3 . TRBD2 TRBV7-9 TGTGCCAGCAGCCTGGGACTAGCGGGAGTAAGAACAGATACGCAGTATTTT CASSLGLAGVRTDTQYF
TRBJ1-2 . . TRBV29-1 TGCAGCGTTCCAGGAGGGGAGAACTATGGCTACACCTTC CSVPGGENYGYTF
TRBJ1-1 . TRBD1 TRBV19 TGTGCCAGTAGTGCCGACAGGGTTAAGGACACTGAAGCTTTCTTT CASSADRVKDTEAFF
TRBJ2-3 . TRBD1 TRBV2 TGTGCCAGCAAAAGACAGGGGGCGCGCGGAGATACGCAGTATTTT CASKRQGARGDTQYF
TRBJ1-1 . TRBD1 TRBV18 TGTGCCAGCGCAGGGGGATTGAACACTGAAGCTTTCTTT CASAGGLNTEAFF
TRBJ2-5 . TRBD2 TRBV4-2 TGTGCCAGCAGCCAAGCCGGGACTAAGGAGACCCAGTACTTC CASSQAGTKETQYF
TRBJ2-5 . . TRBV12-3/TRBV12-4 TGTGCCAGCAGTCCTTATAGGGGGGAGACCCAGTACTTC CASSPYRGETQYF
TRBJ1-5 . . TRBV6-5 TGTGCCAGCAGCTTACTCCTCGGGGATCAGCCCCAGCATTTT CASSLLLGDQPQHF
TRBJ2-3 . TRBD2 TRBV24-1 TGTGCCACCAGTGATTATCGCCTAGCGGGAGACACAGATACGCAGTATTTT CATSDYRLAGDTDTQYF
TRBJ1-6 few . TRBV5-4 TGTGCCAGCAGCCTGGACCGAGGGTCACCCCTCCACTTT CASSLDRGSPLHF
TRBJ2-7 . TRBD1 TRBV19 TGTGCCAGTAGTACCGGGACAGGCATCTACGAGCAGTACTTC CASSTGTGIYEQYF
TRBJ1-5 . . TRBV24-1 TGTGCCACGGGGGACTTGGTCCAAGGTCAGCCCCAGCATTTT CATGDLVQGQPQHF
TRBJ1-2 . . TRBV5-5 TGTGCCAGCAGCTTGCTCAGGGTTACCTATGGCTACACCTTC CASSLLRVTYGYTF
TRBJ1-5 once TRBD1 TRBV19 TGTGCCAGTAGGGCCCTAGACAGGGTAAATCAGCCCCAGCATTTT CASRALDRVNQPQHF
TRBJ1-6 . . TRBV11-3 TGTGCCAGCAGCTTAGATAGCGGGTGGTCGAATTCACCCCTCCACTTT CASSLDSGWSNSPLHF
TRBJ2-3 . . TRBV5-1 TGCGCCAGCAGTACCCAGGGGGATACGCAGTATTTT CASSTQGDTQYF
TRBJ1-2 . TRBD1 TRBV19 TGTGCCAGTAGTATAGGGAGGACAGGAGCGGAAGGCTACACCTTC CASSIGRTGAEGYTF
TRBJ1-2 . . TRBV30 TGTGCCTGGAGTCTCCCTAGCAGACTCGTCTATGGCTACACCTTC CAWSLPSRLVYGYTF
TRBJ1-1 . TRBD1 TRBV19 TGTGCCAGTACCCCTAGACGGACAGGGGGCGCGGGTAGCACTGAAGCTTTCTTT CASTPRRTGGAGSTEAFF
TRBJ1-4 once . TRBV3-1/TRBV3-2 TGTGCCAGCAGCCCGACTAAGGAAACTGAAAAACTGTTTTTT CASSPTKETEKLFF
TRBJ1-6 . . TRBV30 TGTGCCTGGATCCCCCAGGTGGGTTTTTCACCCCTCCACTTT CAWIPQVGFSPLHF
TRBJ1-1 . . TRBV2 TGTGCCAGCAGTGGACAGAGGAACACTGAAGCTTTCTTT CASSGQRNTEAFF
TRBJ2-1 . . TRBV6-4 TGTGCCAGCAGTGTAACAGGGAGCTCCTACAATGAGCAGTTCTTC CASSVTGSSYNEQFF
TRBJ1-3 . . TRBV19 TGTGCCAGTAGTATAGTTCCGGGCTCTGGAAACACCATATATTTT CASSIVPGSGNTIYF
TRBJ2-1 . TRBD1 TRBV7-2 TGTGCCAGCAGTCCTAGGACAGGGGGCCACAATGAGCAGTTCTTC CASSPRTGGHNEQFF
TRBJ1-2 once TRBD1 TRBV30 TGTGCCTGGAGTGTGCCAGGGGGCGGCAATGGCTACACCTTC CAWSVPGGGNGYTF
TRBJ1-6 . TRBD1 TRBV3-1/TRBV3-2 TGTGCCAGCAGCCGTCGGATTACAGGGGCCGATTCACCCCTCCACTTT CASSRRITGADSPLHF
TRBJ1-1 . TRBD1 TRBV19 TGTGCCAGTAGAGAAACAGGGGTAGCTTTCTTT CASRETGVAFF
TRBJ1-2 . . TRBV12-3/TRBV12-4 TGTGCCAGCAGTTTAGCAACAGGGTATGGCTACACCTTC CASSLATGYGYTF
TRBJ2-5 . . TRBV19 TGTGCCAGTAGTACCCAGGACTCCCAACCGCAGGAGACCCAGTACTTC CASSTQDSQPQETQYF
TRBJ1-1 . TRBD1 TRBV19 TGTGCCAGTAGTCCCTGGACAGGAAGGGACACTGAAGCTTTCTTT CASSPWTGRDTEAFF
TRBJ1-5 once TRBD1 TRBV19 TGTGCCAGTAGTACGGGACAGGGGAGAGGGCAGCCCCAGCATTTT CASSTGQGRGQPQHF
TRBJ1-4 once . TRBV20-1 TGCAGTGCTAGGGTTCGGGAAAAACTGTTTTTT CSARVREKLFF
TRBJ2-1 . TRBD2 TRBV9 TGTGCCAGCAGCGTGGATAGCGGGATTTACAATGAGCAGTTCTTC CASSVDSGIYNEQFF
TRBJ1-2 . . TRBV21-1 TGTGCCAGCACATACAGGGAAGAGGGGCCAGGCTACACCTTC CASTYREEGPGYTF
TRBJ2-1 . . TRBV27 TGTGCCAGCAGTTTACTGGGAGGTGAGCAGTTCTTC CASSLLGGEQFF
TRBJ1-2 . . TRBV7-9 TGTGCCAGCAGCCCACATACCTATGGCTACACCTTC CASSPHTYGYTF
TRBJ2-5 . . TRBV5-1 TGCGCCAGCAGCTTGGATCTAGCGCTCTGGGGAGAGACCCAGTACTTC CASSLDLALWGETQYF